These 17 T cell receptor beta chains share one sample of origin, sequenced in a study of blood T cells in healthy people across ages. A second about 6 to 11 cycle PCR used barcoded and J-beta primers. TCRdb recomputed calls from the 5' RACE reads with MiXCR, one row per CDR3 protein. The data hold 760,000 or so distinct CDR3 sequences, with around a quarter observed a single time. This sample also belongs to another study, concerning T cells of mothers and their children.

Source material: blood. The source of these receptors is a boy younger than 18 in good health.

Only a few counts were recorded for this clonotype. The gene calls are TRBV3-1 and TRBJ1-5; the D is unclear. In germline, CDR1 is LGHDT, CDR2 YNNKEL (reference sequence). Trimming stripped 6 bases from V and 4 bases from J, with 16 bases between. There are 15 residues in the CDR3. The CDR3 protein is CASSPGPAGNQPQHF. The CDR3 bases are TGTGCCAGCAGTCCCGGACCAGCTGGGAATCAGCCCCAGCATTTT. Filled out from reference TRBV3-1 and TRBJ1-5, the complete variable domain reads DTAVSQTPKYLVTQMGNDKSIKCEQNLGHDTMYWYKQDSKKFLKIMFSYNNKELIINETVPNRFSPKSPDKAHLNLHINSLELGDSAVYFCASSPGPAGNQPQHFGDGTRLSIL.

The chain joins TRBV4-3 to TRBJ2-7, with TRBD2 identical over 7 bases. This CDR3 contains 14 residues. V lost 0 bases, J lost 7 bases, and 6 bases stayed unmatched. Germline values: CDR1 LGHNA, CDR2 YSLEER. CDR3: CASSQDPSGEEQYF. The CDR3 nucleotides read TGCGCCAGCAGCCAAGATCCCAGCGGGGAAGAGCAGTACTTC.

The chain recombines TRBV4-3 with TRBJ2-2, with a possible D match to TRBD1 (6 bases). V was trimmed by 3 bases and J by 4 bases, leaving 18 bases between them. CDR1 and CDR2 from the germline V gene are LGHNA and YSLEER. The CDR3 totals 17 residues. The CDR3 region is CASSQTDRTRGTGELFF. The DNA of the CDR3 is TGCGCCAGCAGCCAGACCGACAGGACCCGAGGCACCGGGGAGCTGTTTTTT.

This clonotype showed up just a few times. This chain connects TRBV3-1 to TRBJ2-7, with 7 positions matching TRBD2. After removal of 1 base from V and 2 bases from J, the junction contained 5 bases not matched to a gene. The CDR3 extends over 15 amino acids. Germline CDR1 reads LGHDT; CDR2 reads YNNKEL (reference sequence). This CDR3 reads CASSQAAGRAYEQYF. The CDR3 DNA follows: TGTGCCAGCAGCCAAGCAGCGGGGAGGGCCTACGAGCAGTACTTC.

J is TRBJ2-4 and V is TRBV28; D unresolved. The CDR3 is 13 amino acids. The germline CDR1 and CDR2 sequences are MDHEN and SYDVKM. V lost 1 base, J lost 8 bases, and 9 bases lay in between. The CDR3 coding sequence is TGTGCCAGCAGTTTATCCCCAGACGACATTCAGTACTTC. Translation gives CASSLSPDDIQYF.

This clonotype was recorded a few times. The J gene is TRBJ2-7, the V gene TRBV29-1; 9 bases agree with TRBD1. V trimming: 0 bases; J trimming: 1 base; junction bases outside the gene matches: 4. CDR1 and CDR2 (germline): SQVTM, ANQGSEA. The CDR3 spans 15 residues. CDR3 DNA sequence: TGCAGCGTTGAAGACTGGACAGGGGTTTCCTACGAGCAGTACTTC. Translated, it gives CSVEDWTGVSYEQYF.

The V call is TRBV20-1, the J call TRBJ2-3; 8 nucleotides align to TRBD2. V lost 0 bases to trimming and J lost 4 bases; unmatched junction nucleotides: 12. The CDR3 totals 17 residues. Germline V CDR1 and CDR2: DFQATT, SNEGSKA (reference sequence). The DNA for the CDR3 is TGCAGTGCTAGAGATTATGACGGGAGGGCCCAGGCAGATACGCAGTATTTT. Translated, it gives CSARDYDGRAQADTQYF.

The chain couples TRBV12-3 or TRBV12-4 to TRBJ2-5, with D possibly being TRBD2 (5 bases). The CDR3 is made up of 14 amino acids. V gave up 6 bases and J gave up 4 bases, with 15 bases separating them. CDR3 in amino acids: CASSPVNRGETQYF. Written as DNA, the CDR3 is TGTGCCAGCAGCCCGGTAAATCGGGGAGAGACCCAGTACTTC.

The rearrangement joins TRBV28 to TRBJ2-1; D possibly uses TRBD1 or TRBD2 (5 bases each). The CDR3 length is 16 residues. Trimming took 3 bases from V and 4 from J, leaving 16 bases between them. The germline V gene encodes CDR1 MDHEN and CDR2 SYDVKM. CDR3 amino acids: CASSFEGRDPYNEQFF. In DNA, the CDR3 is TGTGCCAGCAGTTTCGAAGGCAGGGACCCATACAATGAGCAGTTCTTC.

This clonotype was seen only a few times. This chain uses TRBV5-6 with TRBJ1-1; D perhaps matches TRBD1 (5 bases). From germline, CDR1 is SGHDT and CDR2 YYEEEE. The CDR3 is 15 residues long. V dropped 3 bases and J dropped 0 bases, with 12 bases sitting between them. The CDR3 loop is CASSSLQVMNTEAFF. For the CDR3, the DNA is TGTGCCAGCAGCTCGTTACAGGTTATGAACACTGAAGCTTTCTTT.

This chain links TRBV4-3 with TRBJ2-3, with D uncertain. V lost 0 bases, J lost 1 base, and 8 bases lay in between. Per the germline V gene, CDR1 is LGHNA and CDR2 is YSLEER. The CDR3 is 15 residues long. For the CDR3, the DNA is TGCGCCAGCAGCCAAGATCGGAGCGGCACAGATACGCAGTATTTT. This encodes CASSQDRSGTDTQYF.

This clonotype was recorded a few times. CDR3 sequence: CASSYASGGDAYNEQFF. The CDR3 DNA reads TGTGCCAGCAGTTACGCTAGCGGGGGGGATGCCTACAATGAGCAGTTCTTC. The chain recombines TRBV6-5 with TRBJ2-1; 12 bases are a match to TRBD2. V was pared by 2 bases and J by 2 bases, with 4 bases of the junction left unmatched. The CDR3 is made up of 17 amino acids. The germline gives CDR1 MNHEY, CDR2 SVGAGI.

The chain uses TRBV12-3 or TRBV12-4 and TRBJ2-5, with TRBD2 identical over 11 bases. The CDR3 length is 17 residues. V gave up 4 bases and J gave up 2 bases; unmatched junction bases: 9. CDR3: CASSSPPLAGGQETQYF. CDR3 nucleotides: TGTGCCAGCAGTTCCCCCCCTCTAGCGGGGGGTCAAGAGACCCAGTACTTC.

The V call is TRBV5-1, the J call TRBJ2-3; D is unresolved. This CDR3 is 16 amino acids long. Germline-derived CDR1 and CDR2 are SGHRS and YFSETQ. The V and J ends lost 4 bases and 0 bases respectively, with 15 bases between them. The CDR3 loop is CASSGVRLSSTDTQYF. The CDR3 coding sequence is TGCGCCAGCAGCGGGGTTCGGCTCTCAAGCACAGATACGCAGTATTTT.

This clonotype showed up just a few times. V usage is TRBV11-2 and J usage is TRBJ2-7; TRBD1 agrees at 7 bases. The V gene end was trimmed by 7 bases and the J gene end by 2 bases; junction bases not matched to a gene: 8. The CDR3 covers 14 residues. The germline V gene has CDR1 SGHAT and CDR2 FQNNGV. CDR3 amino acids: CASTPAGGPYEQYF. CDR3 sequence (DNA): TGTGCCAGCACCCCCGCAGGGGGACCCTACGAGCAGTACTTC.

V gene TRBV4-1 combines with J gene TRBJ2-5, with D uncertain. Between the trimmed V and J ends, which lost 0 bases and 5 bases, there was a span of 10 bases. This CDR3 contains 14 residues. Germline CDR1 reads MGHRA; CDR2 reads YSYEKL. The CDR3 spells CASSQEWARETQYF. The CDR3 nucleotides are TGCGCCAGCAGCCAAGAGTGGGCGAGGGAGACCCAGTACTTC.

This clonotype appeared a few times. This chain joins TRBV5-1 and TRBJ1-5; D ambiguous. Looked up from germline, CDR1 is SGHRS and CDR2 is YFSETQ. V shed 5 bases and J shed 8 bases, with 20 bases lying between them. This CDR3 comprises 15 residues. CDR3 in amino acids: CASRYSGSPNEPQHF. The CDR3 bases are TGCGCCAGCAGGTACTCCGGGTCACCTAACGAGCCCCAGCATTTT.